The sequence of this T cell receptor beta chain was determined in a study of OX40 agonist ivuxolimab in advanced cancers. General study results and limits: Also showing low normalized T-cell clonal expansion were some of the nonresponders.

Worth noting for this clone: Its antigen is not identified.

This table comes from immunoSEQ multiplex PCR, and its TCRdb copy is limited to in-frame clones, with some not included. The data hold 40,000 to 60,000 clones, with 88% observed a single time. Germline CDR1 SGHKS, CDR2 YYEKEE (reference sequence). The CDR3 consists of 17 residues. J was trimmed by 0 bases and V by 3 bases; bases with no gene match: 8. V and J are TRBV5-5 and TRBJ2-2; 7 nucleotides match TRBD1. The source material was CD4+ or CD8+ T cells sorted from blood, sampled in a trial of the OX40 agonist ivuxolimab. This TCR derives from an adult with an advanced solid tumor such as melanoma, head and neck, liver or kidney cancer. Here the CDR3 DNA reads TGTGCCAGCAGCTCGATCATCGGGACAGCGAACACCGGGGAGCTGTTTTTT. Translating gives CASSSIIGTANTGELFF.